Shown below are 23 T cell receptor beta chains from a single sample sequenced in a study of cytomegalovirus exposure and HLA in healthy donors. PCR was performed using 60 Vbeta and 13 Jbeta primers. Sequencing was performed with immunoSEQ multiplex PCR; in TCRdb, only in-frame clones are kept and a portion is missing. The sample comprises about 120,000 clones, roughly four fifths of which are singletons, and 3.6% rests with the top ten. Source material: PBMCs. These TCRs come from a woman aged 40 to 55 in good health and CMV-seropositive.

This chain uses TRBV29-1 with TRBJ1-1; the D is unclear. Germline CDR1 reads SQVTM; CDR2 reads ANQGSEA. The V end was cut by 5 bases, the J end by 3 bases, with 10 bases between. CDR3 size: 12 residues. CDR3 loop: CSVSPRDTEAFF. CDR3 coding DNA: TGCAGCGTTTCCCCCCGGGACACTGAAGCTTTCTTT.

In DNA, the CDR3 is TGTGCCAGCAGTGCTACAGGGGACGAGCAGTACTTC. Residues: CASSATGDEQYF. The gene calls are TRBV2 and TRBJ2-7; 7 bases map to TRBD1. Germline-derived CDR1 and CDR2 are SNHLY and FYNNEI. The V and J ends lost 4 bases and 5 bases, in that order; junction bases with no gene match: 2. The CDR3 is 12 residues long.

The J gene is TRBJ2-3, the V gene TRBV5-6; maybe TRBD2 (6 bases). Germline lookup yields CDR1 SGHDT and CDR2 YYEEEE. V was pared by 2 bases and J by 6 bases, with 10 bases between. The CDR3 runs to 13 residues. CDR3: CASSFPTRDTQYF. CDR3 coding DNA: TGTGCCAGCAGCTTCCCGACTAGGGATACGCAGTATTTT.

The rearrangement links TRBV2 to TRBJ2-7; D call uncertain. The CDR3 runs 12 residues. Germline loops: CDR1 SNHLY, CDR2 FYNNEI. Between the trimmed V and J ends, which lost 8 bases and 5 bases, there was a span of 13 bases. CDR3 sequence (DNA): TGTGCCAGCCAGCGAGAGATCAACGAGCAGTACTTC. This sequence encodes CASQREINEQYF.

The chain couples TRBV15 to TRBJ1-5; 9 bases are a match to TRBD1. Germline V gene lookup returns CDR1 LNHNV and CDR2 YYDKDF (reference sequence). The CDR3 runs to 13 residues. The V segment lost 6 bases and the J segment 6 bases; nucleotides outside the gene matches: 3. The CDR3 loop reads CATSTGGGQPQHF. In DNA, the CDR3 is TGTGCCACCAGTACAGGGGGCGGTCAGCCCCAGCATTTT. Full variable domain (missing parts from reference TRBV15 and TRBJ1-5): DAMVIQNPRYQVTQFGKPVTLSCSQTLNHNVMYWYQQKSSQAPKLLFHYYDKDFNNEADTPDNFQSRRPNTSFCFLDIRSPGLGDTAMYLCATSTGGGQPQHFGDGTRLSIL.

This chain joins TRBV5-6 and TRBJ1-1, with a possible D match to TRBD1 (5 bases). This CDR3 has 13 amino acids. Looked up from germline, CDR1 is SGHDT and CDR2 is YYEEEE. The V end was cut by 4 bases, the J end by 5 bases, with 12 bases between. The CDR3: CASSLTVVTEAFF. CDR3 coding DNA: TGTGCCAGCAGCCTGACAGTCGTAACTGAAGCTTTCTTT.

The chain is built from TRBV5-1 and TRBJ1-1; TRBD1 matches at 9 bases. Germline V gene sequence: CDR1 SGHRS, CDR2 YFSETQ. CDR3 size: 15 residues. After removal of 3 bases from V and 1 base from J, the junction contained 4 bases not matched to a gene. For the CDR3, the DNA is TGCGCCAGCAGCTCCGGACAGGGGAAGAACACTGAAGCTTTCTTT. It is translated as CASSSGQGKNTEAFF.

The chain combines TRBV9 with TRBJ1-4; tentatively, D is TRBD1 (5 bases). Germline V lookup: CDR1 SGDLS, CDR2 YYNGEE. This CDR3 has 18 amino acids. Between the trimmed V and J ends, which lost 0 bases and 3 bases, there was a span of 18 bases. The CDR3 region is CASSVGIREAGANEKLFF. CDR3 nucleotides: TGTGCCAGCAGCGTAGGAATCAGGGAGGCGGGGGCTAATGAAAAACTGTTTTTT.

The V gene is TRBV6-5, the J gene TRBJ1-3, with no clear D. The germline V and J ends were trimmed by 8 bases and 0 bases, with 8 bases remaining between them. There are 13 residues in the CDR3. Germline loops: CDR1 MNHEY, CDR2 SVGAGI. The CDR3 loop reads CASAPDSGNTIYF. The CDR3, as DNA: TGTGCCAGCGCCCCAGACTCTGGAAACACCATATATTTT.

The chain links TRBV7-9 to TRBJ2-7; perhaps TRBD1 as D (6 bases). V lost 5 bases and J lost 2, with 13 bases in between. CDR1 and CDR2 from the germline V gene are SEHNR and FQNEAQ (reference sequence). The CDR3 runs to 14 residues. The CDR3 sequence: CASSLEDSPYEQYF. The CDR3 DNA follows: TGTGCCAGCAGCCTAGAGGACAGCCCCTACGAGCAGTACTTC.

The chain carries TRBV7-6 and TRBJ1-2, with a possible D match to TRBD1 (6 bases). V gave up 1 base and J gave up 7 bases, with 10 bases separating them. The V gene's germline CDR1 is SGHVS and CDR2 FNYEAQ. This CDR3 contains 13 residues. CDR3 nucleotides: TGTGCCAGCAGCTTAGGCAGGGACACTGGCTACACCTTC. Its protein product is CASSLGRDTGYTF.

This chain connects TRBV7-9 to TRBJ1-1; possible D gene TRBD1, 5 bases. V was cut by 3 bases and J by 6 bases, with 11 bases left in between. The CDR3 has 13 amino acids. The germline V gene encodes CDR1 SEHNR and CDR2 FQNEAQ (reference sequence). As DNA, the CDR3 is TGTGCCAGCAGCTTTGCCAGGGTGGCTGAAGCTTTCTTT. Amino acid sequence: CASSFARVAEAFF. The whole variable domain, filled in from reference TRBV7-9 and TRBJ1-1, reads DTGVSQNPRHKITKRGQNVTFRCDPISEHNRLYWYRQTLGQGPEFLTYFQNEAQLEKSRLLSDRFSAERPKGSFSTLEIQRTEQGDSAMYLCASSFARVAEAFFGQGTRLTVV.

The gene calls are TRBV2 and TRBJ1-1, with a weak D call TRBD1 (6 bases). The CDR3 totals 14 residues. The germline V gene encodes CDR1 SNHLY and CDR2 FYNNEI. Trimming took off 3 bases at V and 1 base at J, with 9 bases between the two ends. The CDR3 loop reads CASSEDSRNTEAFF. In DNA, the CDR3 is TGTGCCAGCAGTGAGGACAGTCGGAACACTGAAGCTTTCTTT.

This chain uses TRBV4-1 with TRBJ1-2; possible D gene TRBD1, 6 bases. The ends were cut back, 6 bases at V and 11 bases at J, with 25 bases in the middle. From germline, CDR1 is MGHRA and CDR2 YSYEKL. CDR3 length: 15 residues. The CDR3 region has the DNA TGCGCCAGCAGACTTTCCGGGGGGCCCCGCGCCGGGTACACCTTC. Encoded protein: CASRLSGGPRAGYTF.

V gene TRBV10-2 combines with J gene TRBJ2-5; 7 bases match TRBD2. The J segment lost 3 bases and the V segment lost 3 bases, leaving 19 bases of the junction unmatched. CDR1 is WSHSY, CDR2 SAAADI, per germline. CDR3 length: 19 amino acids. Here the CDR3 reads CASSDGSGNKWDTKETQYF. As DNA, the CDR3 is TGCGCCAGCAGTGATGGAAGCGGGAATAAGTGGGATACCAAAGAGACCCAGTACTTC.

The J gene is TRBJ2-3, the V gene TRBV11-2, with D maybe TRBD2 (6 bases). With 5 bases removed from V and 3 bases from J, the gap between germline ends came to 18 bases. This CDR3 comprises 16 residues. The germline V gene encodes CDR1 SGHAT and CDR2 FQNNGV. The CDR3 spells CASSLPLGGRTDTQYF. As DNA, the CDR3 is TGTGCCAGCAGCCTTCCCCTTGGAGGGAGGACAGATACGCAGTATTTT.

The V call is TRBV7-5, the J call TRBJ2-5; the table's TRBD2 call for D was not verified on the DNA. TRBV7-5 counts as a pseudogene. CDR3 length: 18 amino acids. CDR3 coding DNA: TGTGTCAGAAGCTCCAGAAGCAAATGGACTAGCGGCCAAGAGACCCAGTACTTC. Residues: CVRSSRSKWTSGQETQYF.

This chain links TRBV2 with TRBJ2-1; 8 positions agree with TRBD1. V lost 5 bases, J lost 2 bases, and 11 bases stayed unmatched. The CDR3 runs to 17 residues. The germline V gene has CDR1 SNHLY and CDR2 FYNNEI. DNA for the CDR3: TGTGCCAGCAGTCAAATCCCGGACAGGGTTGCCTACAATGAGCAGTTCTTC. Encoded protein: CASSQIPDRVAYNEQFF.

This clone was detected a few times. J is TRBJ2-1 and V is TRBV10-3; 15 bases agree with TRBD2. CDR3 size: 18 residues. Per germline, CDR1 ENHRY and CDR2 SYGVKD. V shed 10 bases, J shed 8 bases, and the junction held 18 bases outside the gene matches. In DNA form, the CDR3 reads TGTGCCACCCTATCCGGTCGGACTAGCGGGAGGGCCTTGGATGAGCAGTTCTTC. Translating it yields CATLSGRTSGRALDEQFF.

This chain connects TRBV7-2 to TRBJ2-3; D is undetermined. The CDR3 loop spans 14 amino acids. With 3 bases removed from V and 4 bases from J, the gap between germline ends came to 11 bases. Per the germline V gene, CDR1 is SGHTA and CDR2 is FQGNSA. In nucleotides, the CDR3 is TGTGCCAGCAGCTTCGATAGAGTCGCAGATACGCAGTATTTT. Protein sequence: CASSFDRVADTQYF.

This chain joins TRBV9 and TRBJ2-2; D might be TRBD1 (6 bases). The CDR3 has 16 amino acids. The V gene's germline CDR1 is SGDLS and CDR2 YYNGEE. Trimming removed 5 bases from V and 3 bases from J, with 17 bases in between. This chain's CDR3 is CASRARGADDTGELFF. For the CDR3, the DNA is TGTGCCAGCAGAGCCAGGGGCGCCGATGACACCGGGGAGCTGTTTTTT.

The rearrangement links TRBV28 to TRBJ2-2; D might be TRBD2 (6 bases). The CDR3 is 17 amino acids. V was cut by 7 bases and J by 4 bases, with 22 bases left in between. The germline V gene has CDR1 MDHEN and CDR2 SYDVKM. The CDR3: CASTGRDGPWATGELFF. The CDR3 region has the DNA TGTGCCAGCACTGGGCGGGACGGCCCTTGGGCCACCGGGGAGCTGTTTTTT. The whole variable domain, filled in from reference TRBV28 and TRBJ2-2, reads DVKVTQSSRYLVKRTGEKVFLECVQDMDHENMFWYRQDPGLGLRLIYFSYDVKMKEKGDIPEGYSVSREKKERFSLILESASTNQTSMYLCASTGRDGPWATGELFFGEGSRLTVL.

V usage is TRBV19 and J usage is TRBJ2-2; 7 nucleotides align to TRBD1. J was trimmed by 4 bases and V by 9 bases; bases with no gene match: 8. CDR1 and CDR2 (germline): LNHDA, SQIVND (reference sequence). CDR3 size: 14 residues. Here the CDR3 reads CASKIRGTTGELFF. The CDR3, as DNA: TGTGCCAGCAAAATCAGGGGGACCACCGGGGAGCTGTTTTTT.